What follows are 2 T cell receptor beta chains derived from one specimen sequenced in a study of HIV-infected patients and healthy controls. A single record per CDR3 protein comes from TCRdb applying MiXCR to the 5' RACE reads. Among about 64,000 distinct CDR3 sequences listed, around 21% were seen once. Material for sequencing was CD4+ T cells from blood. The source is a human donor in good health.

The rearrangement joins TRBV6-5 to TRBJ1-3; possible D gene TRBD1, 5 bases. The germline V gene has CDR1 MNHEY and CDR2 SVGAGI. V was cut by 5 bases and J by 3 bases, with 20 bases left in between. This CDR3 has 17 amino acids. In nucleotides, the CDR3 is TGTGCCAGCAGTCGCCTGACCTGGGGGTCGGGTGGAAACACCATATATTTT. Translation: CASSRLTWGSGGNTIYF.

This clonotype was picked up many times. The chain employs TRBV6-2 or TRBV6-3 and TRBJ2-6, with 10 positions matching TRBD1. Germline assignment: CDR1 MNHEY and CDR2 SVGEGT. CDR3 length: 16 amino acids. The trim removed 7 bases at V and 2 bases at J, leaving 5 bases unmatched. The CDR3 loop is CASTRDRGPGANVLTF. The DNA for the CDR3 is TGTGCCAGCACACGGGACAGGGGACCTGGGGCCAACGTCCTGACTTTC.